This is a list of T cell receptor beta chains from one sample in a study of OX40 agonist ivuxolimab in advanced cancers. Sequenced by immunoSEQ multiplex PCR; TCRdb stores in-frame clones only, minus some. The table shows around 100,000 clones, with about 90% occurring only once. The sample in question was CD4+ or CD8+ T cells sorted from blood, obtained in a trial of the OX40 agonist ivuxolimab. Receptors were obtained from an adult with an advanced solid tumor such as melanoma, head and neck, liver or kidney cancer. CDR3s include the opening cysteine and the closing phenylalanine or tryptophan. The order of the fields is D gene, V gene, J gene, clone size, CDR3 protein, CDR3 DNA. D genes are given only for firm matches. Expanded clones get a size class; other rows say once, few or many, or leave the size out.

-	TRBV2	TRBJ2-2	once	CASSEPENTGELFF	TGTGCCAGCAGTGAACCAGAGAACACCGGGGAGCTGTTTTTT
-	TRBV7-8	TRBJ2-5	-	CASSARHPQETQYF	TGTGCCAGCAGCGCTCGGCACCCCCAAGAGACCCAGTACTTC
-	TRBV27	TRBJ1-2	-	CASSLSVGIGGYTF	TGTGCCAGCAGTTTATCGGTAGGGATCGGTGGCTACACCTTC
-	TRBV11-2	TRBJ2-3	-	CASSLNTDTQYF	TGTGCCAGCAGCTTAAATACAGATACGCAGTATTTT
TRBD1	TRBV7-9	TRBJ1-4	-	CASSPTTGDRPEKLFF	TGTGCCAGCAGCCCGACAACAGGGGACAGACCCGAAAAACTGTTTTTT
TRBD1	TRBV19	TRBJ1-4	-	CASRDDRGSTNEKLFF	TGTGCCAGTAGAGACGACAGGGGGTCAACTAATGAAAAACTGTTTTTT
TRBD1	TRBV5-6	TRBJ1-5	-	CASRLQGANQPQHF	TGTGCCAGCAGGCTACAGGGGGCCAATCAGCCCCAGCATTTT
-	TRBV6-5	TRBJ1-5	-	CASSFGTNQPQHF	TGTGCCAGCAGCTTCGGGACGAATCAGCCCCAGCATTTT
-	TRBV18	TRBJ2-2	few	CASSPPGPQNTGELFF	TGTGCCAGCTCACCACCTGGACCGCAGAACACCGGGGAGCTGTTTTTT
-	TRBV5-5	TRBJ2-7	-	CASSRVGAPFSYEQYF	TGTGCCAGCAGCCGGGTCGGGGCCCCGTTTTCCTACGAGCAGTACTTC
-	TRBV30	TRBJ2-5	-	CAWERGYQETQYF	TGTGCCTGGGAGAGAGGGTACCAAGAGACCCAGTACTTC
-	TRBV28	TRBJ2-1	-	CASSSQATRHNEQFF	TGTGCCAGCAGTTCACAAGCGACGAGACACAATGAGCAGTTCTTC
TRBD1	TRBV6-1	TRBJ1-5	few	CASSERDRLNQPQHF	TGTGCCAGCAGCGAAAGGGACAGGCTCAATCAGCCCCAGCATTTT
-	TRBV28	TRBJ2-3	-	CASTRGQGGQTRYTDTQYF	TGTGCCAGCACCCGGGGTCAGGGGGGCCAGACTCGCTACACAGATACGCAGTATTTT
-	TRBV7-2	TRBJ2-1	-	CASSLVGNEQFF	TGTGCCAGCAGCTTAGTTGGAAATGAGCAGTTCTTC
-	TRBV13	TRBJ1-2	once	CASSLVAGQNYGYTF	TGTGCCAGCAGCTTAGTTGCGGGGCAGAACTATGGCTACACCTTC
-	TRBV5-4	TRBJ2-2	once	CASSLQQQNTGELFF	TGTGCCAGCAGCTTGCAACAGCAGAACACCGGGGAGCTGTTTTTT
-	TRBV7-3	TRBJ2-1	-	CASSLTSNSYNEQFF	TGTGCCAGCAGCTTAACTAGCAACTCCTACAATGAGCAGTTCTTC
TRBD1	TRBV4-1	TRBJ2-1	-	CASSVRGRGQGEQFF	TGCGCCAGCAGCGTGCGAGGAAGGGGGCAGGGTGAGCAGTTCTTC
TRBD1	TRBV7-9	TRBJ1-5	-	CASSLGRTGADNQPQHF	TGTGCCAGCAGCTTAGGACGGACAGGGGCAGACAATCAGCCCCAGCATTTT
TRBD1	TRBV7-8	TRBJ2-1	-	CASSLAGQGGKEQFF	TGTGCCAGCAGCTTAGCGGGACAGGGGGGCAAGGAGCAGTTCTTC
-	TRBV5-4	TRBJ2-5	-	CASSPRMGDEETQYF	TGTGCCAGCAGTCCTAGGATGGGGGATGAAGAGACCCAGTACTTC
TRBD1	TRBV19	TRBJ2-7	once	CASSVGTGSKYEQYF	TGTGCCAGTAGTGTGGGGACAGGGAGTAAGTACGAGCAGTACTTC
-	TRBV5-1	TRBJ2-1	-	CASSLGSGLDEQFF	TGCGCCAGCAGCTTGGGGTCAGGGCTAGATGAGCAGTTCTTC
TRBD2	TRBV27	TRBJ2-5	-	CASSPSSGSATQYF	TGTGCCAGCAGTCCGTCTAGCGGGAGTGCAACCCAGTACTTC
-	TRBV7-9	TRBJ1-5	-	CASSLGTASNQPQHF	TGTGCCAGCAGCTTAGGGACAGCCTCCAATCAGCCCCAGCATTTT
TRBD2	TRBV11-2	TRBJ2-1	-	CASSSVAGGVGEQFF	TGTGCCAGCAGCTCCGTAGCGGGAGGGGTCGGTGAGCAGTTCTTC
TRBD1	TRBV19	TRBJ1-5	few	CASRQGASNQPQHF	TGTGCCAGTAGGCAGGGGGCGAGTAATCAGCCCCAGCATTTT
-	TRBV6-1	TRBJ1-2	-	CASSPSLTGGYGYTF	TGTGCCAGCAGCCCTTCCTTGACAGGAGGCTATGGCTACACCTTC
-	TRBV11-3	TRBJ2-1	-	CASSARQKDNEQFF	TGTGCCAGCAGCGCCCGACAGAAGGACAATGAGCAGTTCTTC
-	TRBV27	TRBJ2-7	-	CASSLSGAYEQYF	TGTGCCAGCAGTTTATCGGGGGCCTACGAGCAGTACTTC
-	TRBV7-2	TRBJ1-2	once	CASSLALTTSRYGYTF	TGTGCCAGCAGCTTAGCTCTCACAACCTCTAGGTATGGCTACACCTTC
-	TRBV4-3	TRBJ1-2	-	CASSPGRVPYGYTF	TGCGCCAGCAGCCCCGGCAGGGTCCCCTATGGCTACACCTTC
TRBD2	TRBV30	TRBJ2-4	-	CAWSTGLANNIQYF	TGTGCCTGGAGTACGGGACTAGCGAATAACATTCAGTACTTC
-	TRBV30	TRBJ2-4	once	CAWSADRMILAKNIQYF	TGTGCCTGGAGTGCTGACAGGATGATTTTAGCCAAAAACATTCAGTACTTC
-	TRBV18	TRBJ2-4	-	CASSSLGVAKNIQYF	TGTGCCAGCTCGTCCCTTGGGGTAGCCAAAAACATTCAGTACTTC
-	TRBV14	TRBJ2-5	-	CASSQARGLQETQYF	TGTGCCAGCAGCCAAGCAAGGGGATTACAAGAGACCCAGTACTTC
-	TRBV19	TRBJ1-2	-	CASSRGMDYGYTF	TGTGCCAGTAGCAGGGGTATGGACTATGGCTACACCTTC
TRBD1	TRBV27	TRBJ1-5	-	CASSSRTGHYSNQPQHF	TGTGCCAGCAGTTCCCGGACAGGGCACTATAGCAATCAGCCCCAGCATTTT